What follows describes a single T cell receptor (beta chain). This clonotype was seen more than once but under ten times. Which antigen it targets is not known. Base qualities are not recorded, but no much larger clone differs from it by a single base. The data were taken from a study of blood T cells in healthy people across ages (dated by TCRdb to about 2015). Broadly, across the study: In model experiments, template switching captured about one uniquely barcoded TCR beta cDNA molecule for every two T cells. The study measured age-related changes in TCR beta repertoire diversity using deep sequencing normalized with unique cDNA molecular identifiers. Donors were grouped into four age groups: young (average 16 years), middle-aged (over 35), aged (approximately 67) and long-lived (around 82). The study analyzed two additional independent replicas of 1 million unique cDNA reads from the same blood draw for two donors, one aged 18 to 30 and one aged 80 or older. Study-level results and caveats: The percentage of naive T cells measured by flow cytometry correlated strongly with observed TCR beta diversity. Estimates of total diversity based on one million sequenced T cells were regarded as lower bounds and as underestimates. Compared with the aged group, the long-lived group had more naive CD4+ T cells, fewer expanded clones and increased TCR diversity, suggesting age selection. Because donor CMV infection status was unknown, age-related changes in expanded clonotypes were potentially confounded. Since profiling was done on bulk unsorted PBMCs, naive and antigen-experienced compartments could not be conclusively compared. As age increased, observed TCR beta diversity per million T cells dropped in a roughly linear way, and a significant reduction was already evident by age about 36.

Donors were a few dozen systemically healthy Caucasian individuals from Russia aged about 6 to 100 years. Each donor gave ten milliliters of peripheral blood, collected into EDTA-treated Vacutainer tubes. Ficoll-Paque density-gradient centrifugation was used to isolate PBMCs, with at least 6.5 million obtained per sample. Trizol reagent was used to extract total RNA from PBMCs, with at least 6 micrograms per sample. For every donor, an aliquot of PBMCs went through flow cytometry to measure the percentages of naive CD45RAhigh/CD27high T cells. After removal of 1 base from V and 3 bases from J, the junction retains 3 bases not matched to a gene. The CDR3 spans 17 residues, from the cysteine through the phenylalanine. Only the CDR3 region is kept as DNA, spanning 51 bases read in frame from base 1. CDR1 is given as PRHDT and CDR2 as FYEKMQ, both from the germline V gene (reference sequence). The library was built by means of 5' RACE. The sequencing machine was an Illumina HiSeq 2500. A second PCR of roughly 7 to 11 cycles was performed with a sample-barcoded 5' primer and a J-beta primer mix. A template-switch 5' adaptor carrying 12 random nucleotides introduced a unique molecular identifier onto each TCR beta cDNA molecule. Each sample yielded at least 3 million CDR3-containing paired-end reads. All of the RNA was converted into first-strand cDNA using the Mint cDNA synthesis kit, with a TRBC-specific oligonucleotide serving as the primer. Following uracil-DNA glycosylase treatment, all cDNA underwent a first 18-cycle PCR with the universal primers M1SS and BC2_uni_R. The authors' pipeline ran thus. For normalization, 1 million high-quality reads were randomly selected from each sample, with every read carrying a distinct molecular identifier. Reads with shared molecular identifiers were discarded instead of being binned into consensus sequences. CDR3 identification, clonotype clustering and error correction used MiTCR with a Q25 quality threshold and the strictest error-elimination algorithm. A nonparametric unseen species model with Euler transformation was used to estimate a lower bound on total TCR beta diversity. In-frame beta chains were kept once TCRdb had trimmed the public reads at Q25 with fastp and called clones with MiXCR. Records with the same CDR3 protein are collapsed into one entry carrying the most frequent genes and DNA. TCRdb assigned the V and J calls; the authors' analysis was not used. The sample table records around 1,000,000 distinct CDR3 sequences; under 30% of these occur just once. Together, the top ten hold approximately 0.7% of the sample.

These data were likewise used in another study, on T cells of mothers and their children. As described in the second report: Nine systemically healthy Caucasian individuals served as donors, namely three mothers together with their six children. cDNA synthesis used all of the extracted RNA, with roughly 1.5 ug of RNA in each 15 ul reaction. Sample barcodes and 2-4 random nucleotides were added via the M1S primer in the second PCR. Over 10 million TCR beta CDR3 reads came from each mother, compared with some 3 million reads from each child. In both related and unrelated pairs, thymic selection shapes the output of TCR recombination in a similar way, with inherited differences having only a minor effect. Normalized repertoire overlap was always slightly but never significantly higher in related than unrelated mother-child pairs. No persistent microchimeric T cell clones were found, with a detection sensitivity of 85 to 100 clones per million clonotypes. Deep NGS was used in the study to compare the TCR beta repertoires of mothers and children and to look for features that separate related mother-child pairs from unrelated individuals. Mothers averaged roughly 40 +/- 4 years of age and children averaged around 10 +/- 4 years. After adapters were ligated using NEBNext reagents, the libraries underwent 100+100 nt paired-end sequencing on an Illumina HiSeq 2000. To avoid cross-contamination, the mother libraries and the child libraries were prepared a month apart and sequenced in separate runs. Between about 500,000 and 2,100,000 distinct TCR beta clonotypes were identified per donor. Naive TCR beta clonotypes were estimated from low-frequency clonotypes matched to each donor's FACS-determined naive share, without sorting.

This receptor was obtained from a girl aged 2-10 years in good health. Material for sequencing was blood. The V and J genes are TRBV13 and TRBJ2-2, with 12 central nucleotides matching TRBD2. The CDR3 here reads CASSLDRTSGDTGELFF. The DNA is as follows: TGTGCCAGCAGCTTAGACCGGACTAGCGGGGACACCGGGGAGCTGTTTTTT.